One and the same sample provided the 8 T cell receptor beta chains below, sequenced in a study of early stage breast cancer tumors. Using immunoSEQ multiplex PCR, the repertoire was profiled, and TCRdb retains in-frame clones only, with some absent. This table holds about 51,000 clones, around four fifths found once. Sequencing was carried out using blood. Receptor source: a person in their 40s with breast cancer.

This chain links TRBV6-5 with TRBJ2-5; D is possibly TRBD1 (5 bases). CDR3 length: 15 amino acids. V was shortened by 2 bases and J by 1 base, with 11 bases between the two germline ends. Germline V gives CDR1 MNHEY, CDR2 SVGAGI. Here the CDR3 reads CASSYTGTFQETQYF. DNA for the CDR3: TGTGCCAGCAGTTACACAGGAACCTTCCAAGAGACCCAGTACTTC.

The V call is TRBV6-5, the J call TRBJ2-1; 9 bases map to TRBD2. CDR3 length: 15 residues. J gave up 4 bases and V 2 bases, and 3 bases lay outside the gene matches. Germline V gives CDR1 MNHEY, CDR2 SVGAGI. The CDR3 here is CASSYAREGYNEQFF. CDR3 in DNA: TGTGCCAGCAGTTACGCGCGGGAGGGTTACAATGAGCAGTTCTTC.

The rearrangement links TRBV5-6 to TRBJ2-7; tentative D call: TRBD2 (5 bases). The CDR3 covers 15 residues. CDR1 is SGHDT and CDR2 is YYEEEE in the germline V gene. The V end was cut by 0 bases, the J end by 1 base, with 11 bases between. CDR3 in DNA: TGTGCCAGCAGCTTGGGTACCACGGGATCCTACGAGCAGTACTTC. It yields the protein CASSLGTTGSYEQYF.

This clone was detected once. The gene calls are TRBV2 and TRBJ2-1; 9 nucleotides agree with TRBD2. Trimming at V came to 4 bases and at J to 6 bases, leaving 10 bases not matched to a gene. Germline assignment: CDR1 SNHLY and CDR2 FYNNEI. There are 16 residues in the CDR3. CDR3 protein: CASSVMSSGISNEQFF. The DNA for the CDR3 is TGTGCCAGCAGTGTTATGTCTAGCGGGATTAGCAATGAGCAGTTCTTC.

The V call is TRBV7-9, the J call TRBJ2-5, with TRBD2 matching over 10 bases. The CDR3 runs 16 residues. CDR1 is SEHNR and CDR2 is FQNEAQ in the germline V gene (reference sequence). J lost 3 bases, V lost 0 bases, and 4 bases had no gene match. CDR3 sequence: CASSLAGLAGEETQYF. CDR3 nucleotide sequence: TGTGCCAGCAGCTTAGCTGGCCTAGCGGGAGAAGAGACCCAGTACTTC.

CDR3 protein: CASSLGGSKYEQYF. As DNA, the CDR3 is TGTGCCAGCAGCCTGGGGGGCAGCAAATACGAGCAGTACTTC. The rearrangement links TRBV7-6 to TRBJ2-7, with D perhaps given as TRBD1 or TRBD2 (6 bases each). The V gene lost 5 bases and the J gene lost 4 bases, with 15 bases spanning the gap. CDR1 is SGHVS, CDR2 FNYEAQ, per germline. The CDR3 has 14 residues.

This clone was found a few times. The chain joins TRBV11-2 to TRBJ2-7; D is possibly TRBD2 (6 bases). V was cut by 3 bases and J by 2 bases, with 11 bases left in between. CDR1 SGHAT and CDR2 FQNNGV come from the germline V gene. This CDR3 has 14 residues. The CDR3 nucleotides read TGTGCCAGCAGCTTCGGGGGTGGACCCTACGAGCAGTACTTC. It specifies CASSFGGGPYEQYF. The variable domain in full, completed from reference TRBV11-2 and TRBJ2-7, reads EAGVAQSPRYKIIEKRQSVAFWCNPISGHATLYWYQQILGQGPKLLIQFQNNGVVDDSQLPKDRFSAERLKGVDSTLKIQPAKLEDSAVYLCASSFGGGPYEQYFGPGTRLTVT.

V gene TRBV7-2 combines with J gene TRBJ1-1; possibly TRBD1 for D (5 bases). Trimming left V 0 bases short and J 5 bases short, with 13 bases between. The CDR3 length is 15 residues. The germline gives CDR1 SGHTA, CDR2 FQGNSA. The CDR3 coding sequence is TGTGCCAGCAGCTTAGCTAAGGGGATGGGGACTGAAGCTTTCTTT. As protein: CASSLAKGMGTEAFF.